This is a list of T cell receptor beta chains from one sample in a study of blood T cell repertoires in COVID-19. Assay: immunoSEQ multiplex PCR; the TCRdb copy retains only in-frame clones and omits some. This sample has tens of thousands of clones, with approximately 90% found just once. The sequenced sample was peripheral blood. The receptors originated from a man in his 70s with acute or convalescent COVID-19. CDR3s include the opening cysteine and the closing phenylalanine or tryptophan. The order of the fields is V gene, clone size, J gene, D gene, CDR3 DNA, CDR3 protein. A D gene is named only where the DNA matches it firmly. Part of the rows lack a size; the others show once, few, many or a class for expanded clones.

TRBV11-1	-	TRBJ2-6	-	TGTGCCAGCAGCCCAGGGGATACTGGGGCCAACGTCCTGACTTTC	CASSPGDTGANVLTF
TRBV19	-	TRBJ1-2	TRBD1	TGTGCCAGTACGGAATCAACGACAGGGAGTGGCTACACCTTC	CASTESTTGSGYTF
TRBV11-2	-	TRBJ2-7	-	TGTGCCAGCAGCTTGCGTCTCTACGAGCAGTACTTC	CASSLRLYEQYF
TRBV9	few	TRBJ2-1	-	TGTGCCAGCAGCACACGGACAGCCGGGCTCCATGAGCAGTTCTTC	CASSTRTAGLHEQFF
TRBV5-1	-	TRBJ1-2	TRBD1	TGCGCCAGCAGCACCGGACAGGGGGCGGATGGCTACACCTTC	CASSTGQGADGYTF
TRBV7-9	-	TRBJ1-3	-	TGTGCCAGCAGCCAAGACATCTCTGGAAACACCATATATTTT	CASSQDISGNTIYF
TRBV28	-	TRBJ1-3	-	TGTGCCAGCAGATCCCTTAGTTCTGGAAACACCATATATTTT	CASRSLSSGNTIYF
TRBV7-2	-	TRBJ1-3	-	TGTGCCAGCAAGAGGGAATACTCTGGAAACACCATATATTTT	CASKREYSGNTIYF
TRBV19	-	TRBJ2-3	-	TGTGCCAGTAAGAGGGGGTCCACAGATACGCAGTATTTT	CASKRGSTDTQYF
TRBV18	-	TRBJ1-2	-	TGTGCCAGCTCACCGGACAGATCCTATGGCTACACCTTC	CASSPDRSYGYTF
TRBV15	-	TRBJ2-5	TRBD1	TGTGCCACCAGCAGAGTAACCGGGGTGGGACAGTACCAAGAGACCCAGTACTTC	CATSRVTGVGQYQETQYF
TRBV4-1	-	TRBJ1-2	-	TGCGCCAGCAGCCAAGTTCAGGGCAGAAGAGGCTATGGCTACACCTTC	CASSQVQGRRGYGYTF
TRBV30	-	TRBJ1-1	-	TGTGCCTGGAGAAAAAACTCGGGAACAGAAGCTTTCTTT	CAWRKNSGTEAFF
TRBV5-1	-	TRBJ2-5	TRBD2	TGCGCCAGCAGCGGCGGGGGGGCCCGAGAGACCCAGTACTTC	CASSGGGARETQYF
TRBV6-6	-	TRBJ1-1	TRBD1	TGTGCCAGCAGCGAAACAGGGGCGTGGACTGAAGCTTTCTTT	CASSETGAWTEAFF
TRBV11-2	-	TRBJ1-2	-	TGTGCCAGCAGCTCTAGACAGCAACGATCTAACTATGGCTACACCTTC	CASSSRQQRSNYGYTF
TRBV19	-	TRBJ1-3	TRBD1	TGTGCCACAGGAAACCGGGACAGTGGAAACACCATATATTTT	CATGNRDSGNTIYF
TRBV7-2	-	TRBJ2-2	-	TGTGCCAGCAGCTTACCTCGGCGGGGGAACACCGGGGAGCTGTTTTTT	CASSLPRRGNTGELFF
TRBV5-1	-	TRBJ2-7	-	TGCGCCAGCAGCTTGGCCTGGCAGGGCTACGAGCAGTACTTC	CASSLAWQGYEQYF
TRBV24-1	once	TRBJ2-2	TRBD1	TGTGCCACCAGTGACACCGGGACAGGGGGGGACGGGGAGCTGTTTTTT	CATSDTGTGGDGELFF
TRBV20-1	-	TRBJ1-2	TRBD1	TGCAGTGCTAGTGGCAGGGGGCGATTAGCTAACTATGGCTACACCTTC	CSASGRGRLANYGYTF
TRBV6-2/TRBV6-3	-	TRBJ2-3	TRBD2	TGTGCCAGCAGTACTACTAGCGGGGGCGCAGATACGCAGTATTTT	CASSTTSGGADTQYF
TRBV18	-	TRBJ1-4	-	TGTGCCAGCTCACCAAGGGGAACTAATGAAAAACTGTTTTTT	CASSPRGTNEKLFF
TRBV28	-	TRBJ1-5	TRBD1	TGTGCCAGCAGTCCTCCCGGGACAGAGAATCAGCCCCAGCATTTT	CASSPPGTENQPQHF
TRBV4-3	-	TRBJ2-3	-	TGCGCCAGCAGCCAAGAAGTCCGTTCCGAGGGCACAGATACGCAGTATTTT	CASSQEVRSEGTDTQYF
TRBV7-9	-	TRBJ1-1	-	TGTGCCAGCAGCCCCGCGCGTGGGGGGGGGAACACTGAAGCTTTCTTT	CASSPARGGGNTEAFF
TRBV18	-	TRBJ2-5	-	TGTGCCAGCTCGCAGACATCAACCCAGAGAGAGACCCAGTACTTC	CASSQTSTQRETQYF
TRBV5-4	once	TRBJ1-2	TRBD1	TGTGCCAGCAGCGCAGACAGGGTCGGATATGGCTACACCTTC	CASSADRVGYGYTF
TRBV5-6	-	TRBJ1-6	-	TGTGCCAGCAGCTTGGGACCGACAGGTGATAATTCACCCCTCCACTTT	CASSLGPTGDNSPLHF
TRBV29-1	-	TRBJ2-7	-	TGCAGCGTTCGAGAAAGCTACGAGCAGTACTTC	CSVRESYEQYF
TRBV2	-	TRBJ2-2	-	TGTGCCAGTGAGCTAGCCGGGGAGCTGTTTTTT	CASELAGELFF
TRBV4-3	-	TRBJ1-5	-	TGCGCCAGCAGCCAAGAACCCGGTCAGCCCCAGCATTTT	CASSQEPGQPQHF
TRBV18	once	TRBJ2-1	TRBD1	TGTGCCAGCTCACCTTGGACAGGGGGCATCGACAATGAGCAGTTCTTC	CASSPWTGGIDNEQFF
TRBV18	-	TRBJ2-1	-	TGTGCCAGCTCACCTCGAAGTGCGGGAAGGTTCGACAATGAGCAGTTCTTC	CASSPRSAGRFDNEQFF
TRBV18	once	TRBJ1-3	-	TGTGCCAGCTCACCAACGGACAGCCCTCGGAACACCATATATTTT	CASSPTDSPRNTIYF
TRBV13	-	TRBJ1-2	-	TGTGCCAGCAGCTTAGCCCCAGGGAACTATGGCTACACCTTC	CASSLAPGNYGYTF
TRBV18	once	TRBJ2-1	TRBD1	TGTGCCAGCTCCCCGACAGGGGTCCATGAGCAGTTCTTC	CASSPTGVHEQFF
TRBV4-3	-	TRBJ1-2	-	TGCGCCAGCAGCTCCTCAGGGTACCGCTATGGCTACACCTTC	CASSSSGYRYGYTF
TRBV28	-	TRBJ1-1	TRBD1	TGTGCCAGCAGTTCACTTCCGGGACAGGGAAGCTTGGCTTTCTTT	CASSSLPGQGSLAFF
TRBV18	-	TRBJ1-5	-	TGTGCCAGCTCACCACCGGGGCCCCGCAATCAGCCCCAGCATTTT	CASSPPGPRNQPQHF